The T cell receptor (beta chain) described here comes from a study of vaccination and CD4 T cells after COVID-19. Study background: The convalescent group had six males, four females, seven Caucasians, two Asians, one multiracial.

Germline values: CDR1 MNHEY, CDR2 SMNVEV (reference sequence). The CDR3 extends over 17 amino acids. V was pared by 4 bases and J by 4 bases, with 14 bases of the junction left unmatched. The assay that was used to sequence DNA from cultured CD4+ T cells was the Oncomine TCR Beta short-read assay. From cultured CD4+ T cells, genomic DNA was extracted. A single record per CDR3 protein comes from TCRdb applying MiXCR to the PCR reads. Seen here are 15,000 to 20,000 distinct CDR3 sequences, about 77% observed once, and the top ten hold 16%. Indicated treatment: roughly 11-day PBMC culture with coronavirus spike peptide pools or control peptides (ViraFEST assay). Each well received about 2.2 million PBMCs, cultured with roughly 9.4 IU/ml IL-2 and about 10 ug/ml peptide pools. Fresh IL-2 medium replaced half the culture medium on days 3 and 7. Comment on this clonotype: Its cognate antigen is unknown.

This specimen consisted of CD4+ T cells from blood, cultured in vitro, obtained after SARS-CoV-2 vaccination. This receptor was taken from a human donor who received a COVID-19 vaccine. This chain joins TRBV27 and TRBJ1-2, with 8 bases aligning to TRBD1. CDR3 loop: CASSSPGQVGKSYGYTF. As DNA, the CDR3 is TGTGCCAGCAGTTCTCCGGGACAGGTTGGAAAAAGCTATGGCTACACCTTC.